The 16 T cell receptor beta chains presented below share a single source sample, sequenced in a study of cytomegalovirus exposure and HLA in healthy donors. The PCR had 60 Vbeta and 13 Jbeta primers. Measured with immunoSEQ multiplex PCR; TCRdb has only the in-frame clones, and not every one. In the table there are roughly 100,000 clones, roughly 71% of which are singletons. The sample comprised PBMCs. All receptors come from a man aged 40-55 years in good health and CMV-seropositive.

With respect to this clone: At one of its ends the junction is not consistent with the germline gene, which may arise from a read error. This chain uses TRBV2 with TRBJ2-7; D is ambiguous. CDR3 length: 13 residues. Germline CDR1 and CDR2: SNHLY and FYNNEI. This CDR3 reads CATSVRGNGEQYF. Here the CDR3 DNA reads TGTGCCACCAGTGTCCGAGGAAACGGGGAGCAGTACTTC.

This chain links TRBV28 with TRBJ2-7; TRBD2 matches at 11 bases. Germline V gene lookup returns CDR1 MDHEN and CDR2 SYDVKM. This CDR3 has 15 residues. V lost 4 bases and J lost 3; bases outside the gene matches: 5. Written as DNA, the CDR3 is TGTGCCAGCAGTTCCACCGGGACTAGCGGCTACGAGCAGTACTTC. It codes for CASSSTGTSGYEQYF.

This clone was seen more than once but under ten times. The chain combines TRBV4-2 with TRBJ1-2, with a tentative D call TRBD1 (6 bases). CDR3 length equals 14 residues. The V gene lost 1 base and the J gene lost 7 bases, with 13 bases spanning the gap. Germline CDR1 is LGHNA and CDR2 is YNFKEQ. The CDR3 sequence is CASSQGQGIAGYTF. DNA for the CDR3: TGTGCCAGCAGCCAAGGGCAGGGGATCGCTGGCTACACCTTC.

V gene TRBV7-2 combines with J gene TRBJ2-1; 11 bases map to TRBD1. Germline assignment: CDR1 SGHTA and CDR2 FQGNSA. CDR3 size: 15 residues. The junction had 5 bases not matched to a gene; V was cut back by 0 bases and J by 10 bases. CDR3 amino acids: CASSLAGTGGKEQFF. In DNA form, the CDR3 reads TGTGCCAGCAGCTTAGCCGGGACAGGGGGAAAGGAGCAGTTCTTC.

The J gene is TRBJ2-7, the V gene TRBV2, with D possibly matching TRBD1 (6 bases). The V end was cut by 8 bases, the J end by 1 base, with 18 bases between. CDR1 and CDR2 from the germline V gene are SNHLY and FYNNEI. This CDR3 is 15 amino acids long. Here the CDR3 reads CASEGVGATSYEQYV. The DNA of the CDR3 is TGTGCCAGCGAGGGGGTTGGGGCTACTTCCTACGAGCAGTACGTC.

This chain joins TRBV29-1 and TRBJ2-2, with 9 bases identical to TRBD1. V trimming: 2 bases; J trimming: 4 bases; junction bases outside the gene matches: 8. Germline loops: CDR1 SQVTM, CDR2 ANQGSEA. The CDR3 is 16 amino acids. The CDR3, as DNA: TGCAGCGTTGAAAAAGCGGCGGGACAGGGCACCGGGGAGCTGTTTTTT. This sequence encodes CSVEKAAGQGTGELFF.

The genes are TRBV5-1 and TRBJ2-1; 12 positions match TRBD2. The CDR3 loop spans 17 amino acids. Germline V gives CDR1 SGHRS, CDR2 YFSETQ. Trimming at V came to 1 base and at J to 2 bases, leaving 4 bases not matched to a gene. The CDR3: CASSLTSGRRTYNEQFF. CDR3 nucleotide sequence: TGCGCCAGCAGCTTGACTAGCGGGAGGAGGACCTACAATGAGCAGTTCTTC.

The J gene is TRBJ1-1, the V gene TRBV7-2; no reliable D call. The germline V gene has CDR1 SGHTA and CDR2 FQGNSA. The CDR3 contains 13 residues. V lost 1 base, J lost 3 bases, and 6 bases lay in between. Here the CDR3 DNA reads TGTGCCAGCAGCTTAGGCACGGACACTGAAGCTTTCTTT. Amino acids: CASSLGTDTEAFF.

The chain joins TRBV7-9 to TRBJ2-7; 10 bases are a match to TRBD2. CDR1 is SEHNR and CDR2 is FQNEAQ in the germline V gene (reference sequence). The trim removed 0 bases at V and 4 bases at J, leaving 9 bases unmatched. This CDR3 is 17 amino acids long. The CDR3 bases are TGTGCCAGCAGCTTAGCGCTCCCTAGCGGGAGAGGGTACGAGCAGTACTTC. Translating it yields CASSLALPSGRGYEQYF.

This chain joins TRBV5-4 and TRBJ2-1; maybe TRBD2 (5 bases). The V end lost 2 bases, the J end lost 0 bases, and 9 bases lay between the germline ends. Per the germline V gene, CDR1 is SGHNT and CDR2 is YYREEE (reference sequence). This CDR3 is built from 15 residues. CDR3 protein: CASSFGLSSYNEQFF. The DNA for the CDR3 is TGTGCCAGCAGCTTCGGACTGAGCTCCTACAATGAGCAGTTCTTC.

The V and J genes are TRBV19 and TRBJ1-5; 9 bases match TRBD1. Germline lookup yields CDR1 LNHDA and CDR2 SQIVND (reference sequence). V trimming: 6 bases; J trimming: 10 bases; junction bases outside the gene matches: 13. The length of the CDR3 is 15 residues. The chain's CDR3 is CASRPRDRDSSPQHF. The DNA for the CDR3 is TGTGCCAGTAGACCCCGGGACAGGGATTCCAGCCCCCAGCATTTT.

The genes are TRBV6-5 and TRBJ2-1, with 9 bases fitting TRBD1. The V segment lost 0 bases and the J segment 4 bases; nucleotides outside the gene matches: 4. This CDR3 comprises 16 residues. Germline V gene lookup returns CDR1 MNHEY and CDR2 SVGAGI. The CDR3 bases are TGTGCCAGCAGTTACTCTGTAGGGACAGGGTACAATGAGCAGTTCTTC. This codes for CASSYSVGTGYNEQFF.

The chain joins TRBV27 to TRBJ2-7; 10 positions match TRBD2. The CDR3 contains 16 residues. Germline values: CDR1 MNHEY, CDR2 SMNVEV (reference sequence). Germline trimming cut 5 bases from V and 7 bases from J; bases unmatched to any gene: 14. The CDR3 bases are TGTGCCAGCAGTGGACAGGTGGCTAGCGGGAGTGAGGAGCAGTACTTC. Protein sequence: CASSGQVASGSEEQYF.

V and J are TRBV29-1 and TRBJ1-2, with 12 nucleotides matching TRBD1. Trimming at V came to 6 bases and at J to 12 bases, leaving 11 bases not matched to a gene. The CDR3 sequence is 13 residues long. Germline loops: CDR1 SQVTM, CDR2 ANQGSEA. The CDR3 region is CSVTSGQGAVNTF. The CDR3, as DNA: TGCAGCGTGACCTCGGGACAGGGGGCCGTAAACACCTTC.

There are a few counts of this clone. This chain links TRBV11-2 with TRBJ2-1, with TRBD1 as a possible D gene (6 bases). The CDR3 is 17 amino acids. V was cut by 0 bases and J by 1 base, with 13 bases left in between. Germline lookup yields CDR1 SGHAT and CDR2 FQNNGV. The CDR3 DNA reads as TGTGCCAGCAGCTTAGATTATTTTAGGGGGTCCTACAATGAGCAGTTCTTC. Its protein is CASSLDYFRGSYNEQFF.

This clone was seen a few times. The rearrangement joins TRBV21-1 to TRBJ2-7; TRBD1 is the table's D call, not checked against the DNA. TRBV21-1 is flagged as a pseudogene. This CDR3 comprises 16 residues. CDR3 sequence reads: CASSKALWDSSYEQYF. The CDR3 DNA follows: TGTGCCAGCAGCAAAGCGCTTTGGGACAGCTCCTACGAGCAGTACTTC.